The 21 T cell receptor beta chains in this list originate from one sample, sequenced in a study of cytomegalovirus exposure and HLA in healthy donors. Primers included in the PCR were 60 Vbeta and 13 Jbeta primers. TCRdb's copy holds only in-frame clones and misses some; the assay was immunoSEQ multiplex PCR. Of about 190,000 clones listed, 75% to 80% are singletons. Sequenced sample: PBMCs. Every receptor here comes from a young woman in good health and CMV-seropositive.

The chain joins TRBV7-3 to TRBJ1-6; D remains ambiguous. Trimming took 0 bases from V and 9 from J, leaving 12 bases between them. The CDR3 is made up of 15 amino acids. Germline loops: CDR1 SGHTA, CDR2 FQGTGA. CDR3 loop: CASSLTRLSSSPLHF. CDR3 nucleotides: TGTGCCAGCAGCTTAACGAGGCTTTCAAGTTCACCCCTCCACTTT.

The sample holds one count of this clone. The chain recombines TRBV27 with TRBJ1-5; 10 nucleotides agree with TRBD1. Germline-derived CDR1 and CDR2 are MNHEY and SMNVEV (reference sequence). Germline trimming cut 2 bases from V and 9 bases from J; bases unmatched to any gene: 4. This CDR3 comprises 14 residues. The CDR3 region is CASSLGTGARPQHF. The CDR3 DNA reads as TGTGCCAGCAGTTTAGGGACAGGGGCCCGGCCCCAGCATTTT.

The gene calls are TRBV7-9 and TRBJ2-5, with TRBD1 matching over 9 bases. The junction had 9 bases not matched to a gene; V was cut back by 3 bases and J by 4 bases. This CDR3 contains 16 residues. Germline V CDR1 and CDR2: SEHNR, FQNEAQ (reference sequence). CDR3 bases: TGTGCCAGCAGCTTGGGGACAGGGAACCCAAGAGAGACCCAGTACTTC. As protein: CASSLGTGNPRETQYF.

J is TRBJ1-3 and V is TRBV9, with TRBD1 as a possible D gene (5 bases). CDR3 size: 18 residues. V shed 4 bases and J shed 0 bases, with 20 bases lying between them. Germline lookup yields CDR1 SGDLS and CDR2 YYNGEE. The CDR3 spells CASSPGGGGQGSGNTIYF. In DNA form, the CDR3 reads TGTGCCAGCAGCCCCGGGGGGGGAGGGCAAGGCTCTGGAAACACCATATATTTT.

The chain joins TRBV7-2 to TRBJ1-1; D possibly corresponds to TRBD1 (5 bases). Looked up from germline, CDR1 is SGHTA and CDR2 is FQGNSA. The CDR3 has 14 amino acids. Trimming left V 5 bases short and J 4 bases short, with 14 bases between. The CDR3 DNA sequence: TGTGCCAGCAGCCAGCAGCAGGGTCCCACTGAAGCTTTCTTT. Residues: CASSQQQGPTEAFF.

The sample holds a few counts of this clone. The chain joins TRBV28 to TRBJ1-1; TRBD1 matches 9 bases. The CDR3 consists of 15 residues. After removal of 0 bases from V and 7 bases from J, the junction contained 6 bases not matched to a gene. Germline CDR1 and CDR2: MDHEN and SYDVKM. The CDR3 loop reads CASSLWGQGIGEAFF. The CDR3 bases are TGTGCCAGCAGTTTATGGGGACAGGGTATCGGTGAAGCTTTCTTT.

The chain is built from TRBV15 and TRBJ2-7; the D gene is possibly TRBD2 (5 bases). There are 15 residues in the CDR3. Germline CDR1 reads LNHNV; CDR2 reads YYDKDF (reference sequence). V was clipped by 1 base and J by 6 bases, with 16 bases between them. In nucleotides, the CDR3 is TGTGCCACCAGCAGAGTTGTGGGAGCAGGCACCGAGCAGTACTTC. As protein: CATSRVVGAGTEQYF.

Points on this clone: Additional DNA sequences in this sample encode the identical CDR3. The chain is built from TRBV5-5 and TRBJ2-7; D remains ambiguous. The CDR3 extends over 11 amino acids. Germline V CDR1 and CDR2: SGHKS, YYEKEE (reference sequence). V was cut by 0 bases and J by 4 bases, with 2 bases left in between. In DNA form, the CDR3 reads TGTGCCAGCAGCTTGGCTTACGAGCAGTACTTC. Its translation: CASSLAYEQYF.

The genes are TRBV6-5 and TRBJ1-1; tentative D call: TRBD1 (5 bases). The germline V gene encodes CDR1 MNHEY and CDR2 SVGAGI. The CDR3 covers 13 residues. V was clipped by 8 bases and J by 1 base, with 11 bases between them. CDR3: CASRGGENTEAFF. The CDR3 nucleotides are TGTGCCAGCCGGGGAGGGGAGAACACTGAAGCTTTCTTT.

The genes are TRBV7-9 and TRBJ1-4; 7 bases agree with TRBD1. This CDR3 spans 14 amino acids. V lost 5 bases and J lost 8; bases outside the gene matches: 8. CDR1 is SEHNR, CDR2 FQNEAQ, per germline (reference sequence). CDR3 protein: CASSRRQGTEKLFF. CDR3 bases: TGTGCCAGCAGCCGCCGACAGGGTACGGAAAAACTGTTTTTT. The entire variable domain, with the rest obtained from reference TRBV7-9 and TRBJ1-4, is as follows: DTGVSQNPRHKITKRGQNVTFRCDPISEHNRLYWYRQTLGQGPEFLTYFQNEAQLEKSRLLSDRFSAERPKGSFSTLEIQRTEQGDSAMYLCASSRRQGTEKLFFGSGTQLSVL.

This clone has just a few counts. This chain links TRBV5-1 with TRBJ2-3, with 7 bases matching TRBD2. V was pared by 6 bases and J by 6 bases, with 7 bases of the junction left unmatched. Germline lookup yields CDR1 SGHRS and CDR2 YFSETQ. This CDR3 has 13 residues. This CDR3 is CASTRGDSDTQYF. In DNA form, the CDR3 reads TGCGCCAGCACCCGGGGGGATTCGGATACGCAGTATTTT.

V is TRBV28 and J is TRBJ1-1, with a possible D match to TRBD1 (6 bases). Germline assignment: CDR1 MDHEN and CDR2 SYDVKM. Between the trimmed V and J ends, which lost 6 bases and 6 bases, there was a span of 20 bases. The CDR3 covers 15 residues. The CDR3 DNA is TGTGCCAGCAGCTCAATTGAAAAAGGGGGACCTGAAGCTTTCTTT. Translated, it gives CASSSIEKGGPEAFF. Drawing the rest from reference TRBV28 and TRBJ1-1, the complete variable domain is DVKVTQSSRYLVKRTGEKVFLECVQDMDHENMFWYRQDPGLGLRLIYFSYDVKMKEKGDIPEGYSVSREKKERFSLILESASTNQTSMYLCASSSIEKGGPEAFFGQGTRLTVV.

This clone was counted between two and nine times. The chain combines TRBV28 with TRBJ1-1; 9 nucleotides align to TRBD1. Trimming took 10 bases from V and 5 from J; bases not matched to a gene: 14. The CDR3 length is 15 residues. CDR1 MDHEN and CDR2 SYDVKM come from the germline V gene. The CDR3 bases are TGTGCCACCGACAAGACAGGGGGACTGGAGACTGAAGCTTTCTTT. Translated, it gives CATDKTGGLETEAFF.

The CDR3 nucleotides are TGTGCCAGCAGCGTAACTAGCGGGAGAACCTACGAGCAGTACTTC. Its protein is CASSVTSGRTYEQYF. V gene TRBV11-2 combines with J gene TRBJ2-7, with 11 positions matching TRBD2. The CDR3 is made up of 15 amino acids. CDR1 is SGHAT and CDR2 is FQNNGV in the germline V gene. J was trimmed by 2 bases and V by 5 bases; bases with no gene match: 5.

The genes are TRBV5-1 and TRBJ1-2, with D possibly TRBD1 on 5 matching bases. Trimming took off 4 bases at V and 1 base at J, with 14 bases between the two ends. This CDR3 is built from 15 residues. The germline CDR1 and CDR2 sequences are SGHRS and YFSETQ. CDR3 in amino acids: CASSPRQTNNYGYTF. The CDR3 nucleotides read TGCGCCAGCAGCCCACGACAGACCAATAACTATGGCTACACCTTC. The full variable domain, rest sourced from reference TRBV5-1 and TRBJ1-2, is KAGVTQTPRYLIKTRGQQVTLSCSPISGHRSVSWYQQTPGQGLQFLFEYFSETQRNKGNFPGRFSGRQFSNSRSEMNVSTLELGDSALYLCASSPRQTNNYGYTFGSGTRLTVV.

The CDR3 here is CASSTRQYSYEQYF. The CDR3 DNA is TGTGCCAGCAGCACAAGACAGTACAGCTACGAGCAGTACTTC. The chain couples TRBV13 to TRBJ2-7, with D perhaps matching TRBD1 (5 bases). This CDR3 has 14 residues. Deletions cut 5 bases from V and 3 bases from J, with 14 bases between. CDR1 PRHDT and CDR2 FYEKMQ come from the germline V gene (reference sequence).

This clone was detected once. The rearrangement joins TRBV7-9 to TRBJ1-3; D remains ambiguous. Germline CDR1 and CDR2: SEHNR and FQNEAQ (reference sequence). The V and J ends lost 2 bases and 2 bases respectively, with 10 bases between them. CDR3 size: 15 residues. In nucleotides, the CDR3 is TGTGCCAGCAGCTTACCTGGGCAACCTGGAAACACCATATATTTT. The encoded protein is CASSLPGQPGNTIYF.

The chain combines TRBV25-1 with TRBJ2-3; D not resolved. The CDR3 is 11 amino acids. V was cut by 3 bases and J by 5 bases, with 3 bases left in between. CDR1 is MGHDK and CDR2 is SYGVNS in the germline V gene. CDR3 loop: CASSDRDTQYF. The CDR3 coding sequence is TGTGCCAGCAGTGACCGAGATACGCAGTATTTT.

This clone was observed a handful of times. This chain connects TRBV4-3 to TRBJ2-5; 8 nucleotides match TRBD2. This CDR3 comprises 15 residues. Germline V gene sequence: CDR1 LGHNA, CDR2 YSLEER. The V and J ends lost 4 bases and 4 bases, in that order; junction bases with no gene match: 8. CDR3 residues: CASSLFNGGVETQYF. The CDR3 coding sequence is TGCGCCAGCAGCCTATTCAACGGGGGGGTAGAGACCCAGTACTTC.

The rearrangement links TRBV5-1 to TRBJ2-7, with TRBD2 as a possible D gene (6 bases). Trimming took off 0 bases at V and 4 bases at J, with 20 bases between the two ends. Germline values: CDR1 SGHRS, CDR2 YFSETQ. CDR3 length: 17 amino acids. CDR3 sequence: CASSLASMRLGLYEQYF. Written as DNA, the CDR3 is TGCGCCAGCAGCTTGGCCAGTATGAGACTAGGGCTATACGAGCAGTACTTC.

The chain couples TRBV7-2 to TRBJ1-5, with D possibly matching TRBD1 (5 bases). This CDR3 region has 16 residues. Germline CDR1 and CDR2: SGHTA and FQGNSA. The germline V and J ends were trimmed by 1 base and 3 bases, with 13 bases remaining between them. Here the CDR3 DNA reads TGTGCCAGCAGCTTAGAACCCAACAGGATCAATCAGCCCCAGCATTTT. Encoded protein: CASSLEPNRINQPQHF.